This T cell receptor beta chain was documented in a study of blood T cells in healthy people across ages. Using a J-beta primer mix together with a sample-barcoded 5' primer, a second PCR was run for roughly 7 to 11 cycles. All samples yielded 2.5 million or more CDR3-containing paired-end reads. MiXCR, applied by TCRdb to the 5' RACE reads, yields one record per CDR3 protein. The top ten clones hold under 4.5% of a sample with approximately 800,000 distinct CDR3 sequences, just under 25% of them seen once. Donor samples were obtained from healthy Caucasian individuals from Russia, aged 6 to 90. This sample also appeared in a second study, on T cells of mothers and their children. That paper states: Mothers gave over 9 million TCR beta CDR3 reads each, and children around 3 million each.

Sequenced sample: blood. This clonotype originated in a boy aged 10-17 years in good health.

The CDR3 protein is CASGRGNYNEQFF. In DNA, the CDR3 is TGTGCCAGCGGGAGGGGCAACTACAATGAGCAGTTCTTC. The V and J genes are TRBV10-3 and TRBJ2-1; TRBD2 agrees at 9 bases. This CDR3 region has 13 residues. V lost 10 bases, J lost 3 bases, and 4 bases stayed unmatched. The germline CDR1 and CDR2 sequences are ENHRY and SYGVKD.